This T cell receptor (beta chain) was captured by sequencing in a study of cytomegalovirus exposure and HLA in healthy donors. Both 60 Vbeta primers and 13 Jbeta primers went into the PCR. Assay: immunoSEQ multiplex PCR; the TCRdb copy retains only in-frame clones and omits some. Found here are some 91,000 clones, approximately 76% of them singletons; the top ten hold over 6%. Trimming took 7 bases from V and 6 from J, leaving 8 bases between them. CDR1 MDHEN and CDR2 SYDVKM come from the germline V gene. The CDR3 is made up of 11 amino acids. The chain links TRBV28 to TRBJ2-3; D not resolved. Sequencing was carried out using PBMCs. The origin of this receptor is a man aged 40-49 years in good health and CMV-seropositive. The DNA of the CDR3 is TGTGCCAGCACGGAGTACGATACGCAGTATTTT. This encodes CASTEYDTQYF.